This T cell receptor (beta chain) was observed in a study of Ad26.COV2.S vaccination and SARS-CoV-2 variants. Study as a whole: Dosing was one shot or two shots 56 days apart.

CDR3 length: 14 amino acids. Germline V lookup: CDR1 SNHLY, CDR2 FYNNEI. The V and J ends lost 2 bases and 4 bases respectively, with 11 bases between them. The treatment is: around 19 received Ad26.COV2.S at low or high dose, single or two shots; a few received placebo; per-sample allocation not given. Day 63 after the first vaccine or placebo injection was the time point for sampling. In Boston, the donor was an adult between 18-55 years of age. An Ad26 vector was used to express Wuhan-strain SARS-CoV-2 spike as the vaccine. Regarding this clone: Its antigen is unknown.

Assay used: immunoSEQ multiplex PCR; TCRdb lists only in-frame clones, some missing. Counted here are roughly 350,000 clones, roughly nine tenths occurring once; the ten biggest clones make up roughly 6%. Findings and limits, study-wide: Researchers cautioned that TCR breadth and depth analyses may have underestimated total T cell responses.

The receptor's source is a person between 18 and 59 years old who received the Ad26.COV2.S COVID-19 vaccine or a placebo. The material sequenced was peripheral blood, taken in a trial of Ad26.COV2.S vaccine versus placebo. The V gene is TRBV2, the J gene TRBJ1-1; D ambiguous. Here the CDR3 DNA reads TGTGCCAGCAGTGAACTGGTTCCGGGCACTGAAGCTTTCTTT. This codes for CASSELVPGTEAFF.